These T cell receptor beta chains were read from a single sample in a study of blood T cell repertoires in COVID-19. TCRdb's copy holds only in-frame clones and misses some; the assay was immunoSEQ multiplex PCR. The sample has 150,000 to 200,000 clones, more than 75% seen once. The sample taken for sequencing was peripheral blood. These TCRs come from a man younger than 35 with active or convalescent COVID-19. Each CDR3 is given with its conserved first and last residue. D genes are given only for firm matches. Part of the rows lack a size; the others show once, few, many or a class for expanded clones.

. | TRBJ1-3 | TRBV4-1 | . | CASSQGGKVNTIYF | TGCGCCAGCAGCCAAGGTGGCAAAGTGAACACCATATATTTT
. | TRBJ2-1 | TRBV28 | . | CASSRQGQFF | TGTGCCAGCAGCCGACAAGGGCAGTTCTTC
. | TRBJ2-5 | TRBV6-5 | . | CASSSTRGGTQYF | TGTGCCAGCAGTTCTACCCGAGGAGGGACCCAGTACTTC
. | TRBJ1-4 | TRBV3-1/TRBV3-2 | TRBD1 | CASSQEYGQGEEKLFF | TGTGCCAGCAGCCAAGAGTATGGACAGGGAGAGGAAAAACTGTTTTTT
. | TRBJ2-3 | TRBV5-6 | TRBD2 | CASSSRTSAGTDTQYF | TGTGCCAGCAGCTCCAGGACTAGCGCTGGCACAGATACGCAGTATTTT
. | TRBJ2-6 | TRBV5-1 | . | CASSLLGGPYSGANVLTF | TGCGCCAGCAGCTTGTTGGGGGGGCCCTACTCTGGGGCCAACGTCCTGACTTTC
many | TRBJ2-3 | TRBV6-2/TRBV6-3 | . | CASSPAGAARDTQYF | TGTGCCAGCAGTCCGGCCGGAGCGGCCAGGGATACGCAGTATTTT
many | TRBJ1-1 | TRBV6-1 | . | CASSERLEGGTEAFF | TGTGCCAGCAGTGAAAGATTGGAAGGGGGCACTGAAGCTTTCTTT
. | TRBJ1-2 | TRBV6-5 | TRBD1 | CASSYAGTGPGYGYTF | TGTGCCAGCAGTTACGCAGGGACAGGGCCAGGATATGGCTACACCTTC
. | TRBJ2-1 | TRBV7-2 | TRBD2 | CASSFVLAGYNEQFF | TGTGCCAGCAGCTTCGTCTTAGCGGGGTACAATGAGCAGTTCTTC
few | TRBJ1-4 | TRBV5-1 | TRBD1 | CASSLGQGATNEKLFF | TGCGCCAGCAGTTTAGGACAGGGGGCAACTAATGAAAAACTGTTTTTT
. | TRBJ2-1 | TRBV5-5 | . | CASSARNPGAYNEQFF | TGTGCCAGCAGCGCCCGCAACCCAGGGGCCTACAATGAGCAGTTCTTC
. | TRBJ1-1 | TRBV2 | TRBD1 | CASSRQGSTEAFF | TGTGCCAGCTCACGACAGGGGAGCACTGAAGCTTTCTTT
. | TRBJ2-3 | TRBV4-1 | . | CASSLERSTDTQYF | TGCGCCAGCAGCCTTGAGCGGTCCACAGATACGCAGTATTTT
. | TRBJ2-1 | TRBV24-1 | TRBD1 | CATSDPGQGDNEQFF | TGTGCCACCAGTGATCCGGGACAGGGGGACAATGAGCAGTTCTTC
. | TRBJ2-2 | TRBV27 | TRBD2 | CASSLKAGRLADINTGELFF | TGTGCCAGCAGTTTAAAGGCCGGCAGACTAGCGGACATAAACACCGGGGAGCTGTTTTTT
. | TRBJ1-2 | TRBV28 | TRBD1 | CASRSRQGRGYTF | TGTGCCAGCAGGTCTAGACAGGGCCGCGGCTACACCTTC
. | TRBJ2-1 | TRBV9 | TRBD1 | CASSVAGTGGYEQFF | TGTGCCAGCAGCGTAGCCGGGACAGGGGGCTATGAGCAGTTCTTC
once | TRBJ1-1 | TRBV2 | TRBD1 | CASRQGQGGSTEAFF | TGTGCCAGCAGGCAGGGACAGGGCGGAAGCACTGAAGCTTTCTTT
. | TRBJ1-5 | TRBV7-9 | . | CASARGDNQPQHF | TGTGCCAGCGCTAGGGGTGACAATCAGCCCCAGCATTTT
. | TRBJ1-5 | TRBV7-4 | TRBD1 | CASSYEDRGGRPQHF | TGTGCCAGCAGCTACGAGGACAGGGGCGGACGGCCCCAGCATTTT
once | TRBJ2-3 | TRBV11-2 | TRBD2 | CASSLGAQRGQGDTQYF | TGTGCCAGCAGCTTAGGGGCTCAGCGGGGGCAGGGAGATACGCAGTATTTT
. | TRBJ2-7 | TRBV20-1 | . | CSASEEDYEQYF | TGCAGTGCTAGTGAAGAGGACTACGAGCAGTACTTC
. | TRBJ2-1 | TRBV5-4 | TRBD1 | CASSYGQGVEEQFF | TGTGCCAGCAGCTACGGGCAGGGGGTGGAAGAGCAGTTCTTC
. | TRBJ2-7 | TRBV5-6 | . | CASSLDREYEQYF | TGTGCCAGCAGCTTGGACAGAGAGTACGAGCAGTACTTC
. | TRBJ2-5 | TRBV5-1 | TRBD2 | CASSLWTSQETQYF | TGCGCCAGCAGCTTGTGGACTAGCCAAGAGACCCAGTACTTC
. | TRBJ2-3 | TRBV28 | TRBD1 | CASSPPGTGSTDTQYF | TGTGCCAGCAGTCCGCCCGGGACAGGAAGCACAGATACGCAGTATTTT
. | TRBJ2-1 | TRBV11-2 | TRBD2 | CASSLALAGGLQFF | TGTGCCAGCAGCTTAGCCCTAGCGGGAGGATTACAGTTCTTC
. | TRBJ1-2 | TRBV29-1 | . | CSVGSRAYGYTF | TGCAGCGTTGGGTCGCGGGCCTATGGCTACACCTTC
. | TRBJ1-2 | TRBV3-1/TRBV3-2 | TRBD1 | CASSQEDRGYGYTF | TGTGCCAGCAGCCAAGAAGACAGGGGCTATGGCTACACCTTC
. | TRBJ2-3 | TRBV5-1 | . | CASRQTTTDTQYF | TGCGCCAGCAGACAGACCACCACAGATACGCAGTATTTT
. | TRBJ2-3 | TRBV5-1 | . | CASSLGLPPTDTQYF | TGCGCCAGCAGCTTAGGACTACCCCCCACAGATACGCAGTATTTT
. | TRBJ1-1 | TRBV9 | . | CASSVEARVVGTEAFF | TGTGCCAGCAGCGTAGAGGCCAGGGTGGTTGGGACTGAAGCTTTCTTT
once | TRBJ1-1 | TRBV14 | TRBD1 | CASSLMTGAGTEAFF | TGTGCCAGCAGTTTGATGACAGGGGCTGGGACTGAAGCTTTCTTT
. | TRBJ2-6 | TRBV19 | . | CASSIAGANVLTF | TGTGCCAGTAGTATCGCTGGGGCCAACGTCCTGACTTTC
. | TRBJ2-5 | TRBV18 | TRBD1 | CASSTGQGPAETQYF | TGTGCCAGCTCAACGGGACAGGGCCCCGCAGAGACCCAGTACTTC
. | TRBJ1-2 | TRBV5-8 | TRBD1 | CASSLASGQAYGYTF | TGTGCCAGCAGCTTGGCATCGGGACAGGCATATGGCTACACCTTC
. | TRBJ2-7 | TRBV7-2 | TRBD2 | CASSFVGGDPAYEQYF | TGTGCCAGCAGCTTTGTCGGGGGGGACCCGGCCTACGAGCAGTACTTC
. | TRBJ2-2 | TRBV7-9 | TRBD2 | CASGDGTSGRAFTGELFF | TGTGCCAGCGGGGATGGGACTAGCGGGAGGGCCTTCACCGGGGAGCTGTTTTTT
. | TRBJ1-1 | TRBV6-5 | TRBD1 | CASSYFRGSMNTEAFF | TGTGCCAGCAGTTACTTCAGGGGGTCCATGAACACTGAAGCTTTCTTT
once | TRBJ1-6 | TRBV4-3 | . | CASSQDSAGGNSPLHF | TGCGCCAGCAGCCAAGATTCGGCGGGGGGGAATTCACCCCTCCACTTT
. | TRBJ1-2 | TRBV19 | TRBD1 | CASRTTGAEYYGYTF | TGTGCCAGTCGAACTACAGGGGCCGAGTACTATGGCTACACCTTC
. | TRBJ1-2 | TRBV20-1 | . | CSAENYGYTF | TGCAGTGCGGAGAACTATGGCTACACCTTC
. | TRBJ2-7 | TRBV6-5 | . | CASRRGFTYEQYF | TGTGCCAGCAGAAGGGGCTTTACCTACGAGCAGTACTTC
. | TRBJ2-3 | TRBV5-6 | . | CASSWGAGAQYF | TGTGCCAGCAGTTGGGGGGCGGGAGCGCAGTATTTT
. | TRBJ1-2 | TRBV28 | TRBD1 | CASTTYGTGEYGYTF | TGTGCCAGCACGACCTACGGGACAGGTGAATATGGCTACACCTTC
. | TRBJ2-1 | TRBV12-3/TRBV12-4 | . | CASRDSRYNEQFF | TGTGCCAGTAGGGACTCGCGATACAATGAGCAGTTCTTC
. | TRBJ1-6 | TRBV7-9 | . | CASTLGGRRKNSPLHF | TGTGCCAGCACCCTGGGCGGGCGGCGGAAAAATTCACCCCTCCACTTT
. | TRBJ1-5 | TRBV28 | . | CASRTQAVGDQPQHF | TGTGCCAGCAGAACCCAGGCGGTAGGGGATCAGCCCCAGCATTTT